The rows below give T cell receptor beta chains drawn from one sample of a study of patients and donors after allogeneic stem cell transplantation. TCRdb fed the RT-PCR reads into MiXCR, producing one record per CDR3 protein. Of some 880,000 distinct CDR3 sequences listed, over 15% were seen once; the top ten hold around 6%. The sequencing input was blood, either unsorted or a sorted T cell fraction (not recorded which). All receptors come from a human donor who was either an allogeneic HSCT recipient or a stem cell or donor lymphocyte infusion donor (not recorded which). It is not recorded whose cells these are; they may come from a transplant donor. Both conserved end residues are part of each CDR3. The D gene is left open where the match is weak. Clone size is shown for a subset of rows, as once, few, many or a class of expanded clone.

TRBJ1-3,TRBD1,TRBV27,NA,TGTGCCAGCAGTCCCCAGACAGGGGTAAACACCATATATTTT,CASSPQTGVNTIYF
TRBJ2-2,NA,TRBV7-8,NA,TGTGCCAGCAGCTTAGGTCTGGGGGCGAACACCGGGGAGCTGTTTTTT,CASSLGLGANTGELFF
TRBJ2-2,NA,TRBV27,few,TGTGCCAGCAGTTTAGCCGGGACGGTGAACACCGGGGAGCTGTTTTTT,CASSLAGTVNTGELFF
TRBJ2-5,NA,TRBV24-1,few,TGTGCCACCAGTGATCGGACGGTCCAAGAGACCCAGTACTTC,CATSDRTVQETQYF
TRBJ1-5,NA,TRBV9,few,TGTGCCAGCAGCGGATCCGCCGATCAGCCCCAGCATTTT,CASSGSADQPQHF
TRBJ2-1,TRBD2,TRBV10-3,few,TGTGCCATCAGTGAGGCGGGGAGTGGACTAGGCATAAATGAGCAGTTCTTC,CAISEAGSGLGINEQFF
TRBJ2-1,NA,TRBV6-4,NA,TGTGCCAGCAGTGACAGGTTCAACAATGAGCAGTTCTTC,CASSDRFNNEQFF
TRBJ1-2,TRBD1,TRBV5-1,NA,TGCGCCAGCAGCCCCGGAGGGGGCTTACTCGGCTACACCTTC,CASSPGGGLLGYTF
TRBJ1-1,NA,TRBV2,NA,TGTGCCAGCAGCGTCTCCCTTACCGGGGGTGCTTTCTTT,CASSVSLTGGAFF
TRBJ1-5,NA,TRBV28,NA,TGTGCCAGCAGTCTCCTACATCAGCCCCAGCATTTT,CASSLLHQPQHF
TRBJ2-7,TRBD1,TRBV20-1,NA,TGCAGTGCTAGTAAAGGACAGGTCTACGAGCAGTACTTC,CSASKGQVYEQYF
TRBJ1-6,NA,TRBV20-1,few,TGCAGTGCTAGTTTCGGGGTCTCCTATAATTCACCCCTCCACTTT,CSASFGVSYNSPLHF
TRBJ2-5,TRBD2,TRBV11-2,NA,TGTGCCAGCAGCTTAGATCAGAGGCTAGCGGGGGGGCGCCAAGAGACCCAGTACTTC,CASSLDQRLAGGRQETQYF
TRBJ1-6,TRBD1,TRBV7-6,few,TGTGCCATACGATTACGGACAGGGGAAAATTCACCCCTCCACTTT,CAIRLRTGENSPLHF
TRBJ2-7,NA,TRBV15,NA,TGTGCCACCAGCAGAGATCCGGGTGCGGCCTCCTACGAGCAGTACTTC,CATSRDPGAASYEQYF
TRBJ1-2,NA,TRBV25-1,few,TGTGCCAGCAGCCACAGGGTAGGCTATGGCTACACCTTC,CASSHRVGYGYTF
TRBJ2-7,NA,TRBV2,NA,TGTGCCAGCAATCGGGACGGTCCAACCTACGAGCAGTACTTC,CASNRDGPTYEQYF
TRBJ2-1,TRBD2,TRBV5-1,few,TGCGCCAGCAGCGGAGGAGGACTAGCGTATAATGAGCAGTTCTTC,CASSGGGLAYNEQFF
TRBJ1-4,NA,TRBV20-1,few,TGCAGTGCTAGAGCCGGGGGAAAACTGTTTTTT,CSARAGGKLFF